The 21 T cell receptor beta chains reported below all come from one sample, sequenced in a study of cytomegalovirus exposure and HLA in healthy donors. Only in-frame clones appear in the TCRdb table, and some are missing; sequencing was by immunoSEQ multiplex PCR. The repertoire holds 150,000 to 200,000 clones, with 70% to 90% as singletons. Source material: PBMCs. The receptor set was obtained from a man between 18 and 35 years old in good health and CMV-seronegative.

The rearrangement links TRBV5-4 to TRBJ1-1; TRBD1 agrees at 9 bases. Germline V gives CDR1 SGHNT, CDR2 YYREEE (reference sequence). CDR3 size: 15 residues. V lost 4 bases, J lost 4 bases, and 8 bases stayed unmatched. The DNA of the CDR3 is TGTGCCAGCAGCCCTACAGGGGGCGCGAGCACTGAAGCTTTCTTT. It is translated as CASSPTGGASTEAFF. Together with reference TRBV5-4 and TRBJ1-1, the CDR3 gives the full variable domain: ETGVTQSPTHLIKTRGQQVTLRCSSQSGHNTVSWYQQALGQGPQFIFQYYREEENGRGNFPPRFSGLQFPNYSSELNVNALELDDSALYLCASSPTGGASTEAFFGQGTRLTVV.

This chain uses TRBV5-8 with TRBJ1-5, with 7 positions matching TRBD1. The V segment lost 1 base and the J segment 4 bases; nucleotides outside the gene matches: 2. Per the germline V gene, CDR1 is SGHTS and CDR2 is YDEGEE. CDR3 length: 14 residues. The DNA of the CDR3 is TGTGCCAGCAGCTTGTTGGGACAGAATCAGCCCCAGCATTTT. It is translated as CASSLLGQNQPQHF.

In DNA form, the CDR3 reads TGTGCCAGCAGCCACCTTGACGGAGCCAACACTGAAGCTTTCTTT. Translation: CASSHLDGANTEAFF. This sequence joins TRBV7-2 and TRBJ1-1; no definite D call. The CDR3 covers 15 residues. Germline V gene sequence: CDR1 SGHTA, CDR2 FQGNSA. V lost 5 bases, J lost 2 bases, and 15 bases lay in between.

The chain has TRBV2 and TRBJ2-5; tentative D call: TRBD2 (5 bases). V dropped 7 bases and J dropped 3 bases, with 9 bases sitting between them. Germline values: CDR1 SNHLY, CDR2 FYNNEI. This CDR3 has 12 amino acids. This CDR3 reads CASKDGKETQYF. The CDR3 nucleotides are TGTGCCAGCAAGGACGGGAAAGAGACCCAGTACTTC.

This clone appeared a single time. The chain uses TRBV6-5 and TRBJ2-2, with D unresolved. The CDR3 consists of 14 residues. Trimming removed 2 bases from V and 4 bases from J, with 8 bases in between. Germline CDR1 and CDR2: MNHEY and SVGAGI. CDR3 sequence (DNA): TGTGCCAGCAGTTACGCCAGATCCACCGGGGAGCTGTTTTTT. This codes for CASSYARSTGELFF.

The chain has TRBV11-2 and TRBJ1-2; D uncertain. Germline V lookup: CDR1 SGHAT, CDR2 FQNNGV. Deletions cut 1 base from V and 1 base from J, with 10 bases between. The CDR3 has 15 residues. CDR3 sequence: CASSLVPEINYGYTF. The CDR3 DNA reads TGTGCCAGCAGCTTAGTTCCGGAGATTAACTATGGCTACACCTTC. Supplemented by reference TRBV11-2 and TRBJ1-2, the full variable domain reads EAGVAQSPRYKIIEKRQSVAFWCNPISGHATLYWYQQILGQGPKLLIQFQNNGVVDDSQLPKDRFSAERLKGVDSTLKIQPAKLEDSAVYLCASSLVPEINYGYTFGSGTRLTVV.

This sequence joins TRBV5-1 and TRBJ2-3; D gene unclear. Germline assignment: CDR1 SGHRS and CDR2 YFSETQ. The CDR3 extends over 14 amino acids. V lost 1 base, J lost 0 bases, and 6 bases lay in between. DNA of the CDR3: TGCGCCAGCAGCTTGCCCTCTAGCACAGATACGCAGTATTTT. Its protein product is CASSLPSSTDTQYF.

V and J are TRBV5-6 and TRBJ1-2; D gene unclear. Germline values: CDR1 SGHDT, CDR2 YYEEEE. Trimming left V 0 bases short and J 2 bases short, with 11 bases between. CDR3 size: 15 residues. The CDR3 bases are TGTGCCAGCAGCTTGGTTCAGGTTGCGAACTATGGCTACACCTTC. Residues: CASSLVQVANYGYTF.

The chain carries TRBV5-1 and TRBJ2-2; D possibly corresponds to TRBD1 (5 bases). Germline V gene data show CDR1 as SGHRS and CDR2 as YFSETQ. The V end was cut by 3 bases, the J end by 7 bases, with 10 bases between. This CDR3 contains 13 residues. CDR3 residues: CASSWQGDGELFF. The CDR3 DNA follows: TGCGCCAGCAGCTGGCAGGGTGACGGGGAGCTGTTTTTT. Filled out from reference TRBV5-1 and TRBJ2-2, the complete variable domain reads KAGVTQTPRYLIKTRGQQVTLSCSPISGHRSVSWYQQTPGQGLQFLFEYFSETQRNKGNFPGRFSGRQFSNSRSEMNVSTLELGDSALYLCASSWQGDGELFFGEGSRLTVL.

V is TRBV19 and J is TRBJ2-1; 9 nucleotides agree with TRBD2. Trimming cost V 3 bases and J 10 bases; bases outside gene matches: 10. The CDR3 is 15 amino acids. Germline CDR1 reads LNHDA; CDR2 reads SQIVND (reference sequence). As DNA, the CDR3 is TGTGCCAGTAGTATCAGTGGAAGCCTAGCGGGGGAGCAGTTCTTC. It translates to CASSISGSLAGEQFF.

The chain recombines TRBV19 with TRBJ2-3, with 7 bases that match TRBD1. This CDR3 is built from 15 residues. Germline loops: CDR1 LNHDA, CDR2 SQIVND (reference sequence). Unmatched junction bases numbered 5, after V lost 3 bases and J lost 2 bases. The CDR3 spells CASSITTGTTDTQYF. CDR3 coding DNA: TGTGCCAGTAGTATTACGACAGGGACCACAGATACGCAGTATTTT.

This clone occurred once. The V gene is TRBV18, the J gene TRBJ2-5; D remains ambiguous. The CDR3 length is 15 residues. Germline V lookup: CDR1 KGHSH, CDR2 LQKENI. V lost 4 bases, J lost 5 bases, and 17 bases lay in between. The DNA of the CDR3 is TGTGCCAGCTCACGTGCCGACTTAGAGACGGAGACCCAGTACTTC. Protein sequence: CASSRADLETETQYF.

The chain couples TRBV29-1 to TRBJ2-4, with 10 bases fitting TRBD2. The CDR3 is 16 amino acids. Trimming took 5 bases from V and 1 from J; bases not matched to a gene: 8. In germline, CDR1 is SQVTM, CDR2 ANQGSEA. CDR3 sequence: CSVCTSGEIAKNIQYF. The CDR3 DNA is TGCAGCGTTTGTACTAGCGGGGAGATTGCCAAAAACATTCAGTACTTC.

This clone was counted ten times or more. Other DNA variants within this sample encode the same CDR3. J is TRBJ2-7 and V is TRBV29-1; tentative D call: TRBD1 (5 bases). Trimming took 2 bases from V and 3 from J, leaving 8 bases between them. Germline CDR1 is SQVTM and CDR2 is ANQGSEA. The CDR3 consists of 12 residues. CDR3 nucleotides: TGCAGCGTTGAATTACAGGACTACGAGCAGTACTTC. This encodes CSVELQDYEQYF.

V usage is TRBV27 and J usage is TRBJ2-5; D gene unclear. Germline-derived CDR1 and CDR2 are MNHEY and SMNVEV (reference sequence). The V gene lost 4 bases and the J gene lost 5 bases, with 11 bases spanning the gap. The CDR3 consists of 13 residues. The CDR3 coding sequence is TGTGCCAGCAGTTCTTTGGGCGAGGAGACCCAGTACTTC. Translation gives CASSSLGEETQYF.

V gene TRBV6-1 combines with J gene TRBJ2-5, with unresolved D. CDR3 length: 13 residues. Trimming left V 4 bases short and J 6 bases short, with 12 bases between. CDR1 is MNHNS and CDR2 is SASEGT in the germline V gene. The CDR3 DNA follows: TGTGCCAGCAGTGCCTCCGGTGGTCAGACCCAGTACTTC. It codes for CASSASGGQTQYF.

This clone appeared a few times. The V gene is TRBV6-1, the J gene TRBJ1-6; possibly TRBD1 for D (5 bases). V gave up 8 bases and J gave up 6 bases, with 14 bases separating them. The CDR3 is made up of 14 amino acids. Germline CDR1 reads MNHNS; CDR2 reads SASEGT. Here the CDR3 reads CASRAGLPNSPLHF. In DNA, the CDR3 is TGTGCCAGCCGTGCGGGACTTCCTAATTCACCCCTCCACTTT.

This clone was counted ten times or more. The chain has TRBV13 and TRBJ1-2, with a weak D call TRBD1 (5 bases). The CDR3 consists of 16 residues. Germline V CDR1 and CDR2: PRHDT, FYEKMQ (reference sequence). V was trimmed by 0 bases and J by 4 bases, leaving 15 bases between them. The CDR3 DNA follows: TGTGCCAGCAGCTTAGGCCGGGCTAGGGGAGGCTATGGCTACACCTTC. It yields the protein CASSLGRARGGYGYTF. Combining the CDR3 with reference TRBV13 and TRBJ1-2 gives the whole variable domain AAGVIQSPRHLIKEKRETATLKCYPIPRHDTVYWYQQGPGQDPQFLISFYEKMQSDKGSIPDRFSAQQFSDYHSELNMSSLELGDSALYFCASSLGRARGGYGYTFGSGTRLTVV.

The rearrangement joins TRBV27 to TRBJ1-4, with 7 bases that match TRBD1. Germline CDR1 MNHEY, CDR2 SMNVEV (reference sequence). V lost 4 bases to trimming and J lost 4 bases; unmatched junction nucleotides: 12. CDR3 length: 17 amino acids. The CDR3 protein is CASSSIFPGQINEKLFF. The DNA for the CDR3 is TGTGCCAGCAGTTCCATATTTCCGGGACAGATTAATGAAAAACTGTTTTTT.

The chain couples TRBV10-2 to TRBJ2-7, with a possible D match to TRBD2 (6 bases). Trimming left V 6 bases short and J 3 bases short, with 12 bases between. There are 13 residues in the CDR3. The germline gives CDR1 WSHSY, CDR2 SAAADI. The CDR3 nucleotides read TGCGCCAGCAGGGAGGGTGGACTCTACGAGCAGTACGTC. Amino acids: CASREGGLYEQYV.

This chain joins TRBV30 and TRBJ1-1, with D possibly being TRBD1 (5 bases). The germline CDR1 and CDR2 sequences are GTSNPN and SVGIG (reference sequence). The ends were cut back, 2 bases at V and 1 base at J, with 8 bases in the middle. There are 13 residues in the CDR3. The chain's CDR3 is CAWSWTTNTEAFF. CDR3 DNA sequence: TGTGCCTGGAGTTGGACAACGAACACTGAAGCTTTCTTT.